These 9 T cell receptor beta chains originate from one sample sequenced in a study of blood T cell repertoires in COVID-19. TCRdb's table, derived via immunoSEQ multiplex PCR, lists solely in-frame clones and lacks some. Altogether around 300,000 clones are present, about 87% being singletons, with the ten largest covering roughly 6.3%. Material: peripheral blood. The source is a woman aged 50 to 60 with COVID-19, enrolled during active disease.

The genes are TRBV5-1 and TRBJ1-3, with D perhaps matching TRBD1 (6 bases). There are 16 residues in the CDR3. In germline, CDR1 is SGHRS, CDR2 YFSETQ. V dropped 0 bases and J dropped 5 bases, with 15 bases sitting between them. The CDR3 is CASSLATGTARNTIYF. The CDR3, as DNA: TGCGCCAGCAGCTTGGCCACAGGGACGGCAAGAAACACCATATATTTT.

About this clone: The same CDR3 can be traced to other DNA sequences in this sample. The CDR3: CATSAGRETQYF. CDR3 DNA: TGTGCCACCAGTGCCGGGAGGGAGACCCAGTACTTC. The rearrangement uses TRBV24-1 and TRBJ2-5; TRBD2 matches at 7 bases. In germline, CDR1 is KGHDR, CDR2 SFDVKD. This CDR3 spans 12 amino acids. V lost 5 bases and J lost 5; bases outside the gene matches: 1.

The V gene is TRBV18, the J gene TRBJ2-5, with 11 bases fitting TRBD1. Germline V gene lookup returns CDR1 KGHSH and CDR2 LQKENI. With V trimmed by 3 bases and J by 5 bases, 14 bases remained unmatched. There are 18 residues in the CDR3. The DNA of the CDR3 is TGTGCCAGCTCACCGCCTCCGGGACAGGGGGGGAGAAAGGAGACCCAGTACTTC. Translation: CASSPPPGQGGRKETQYF.

The rearrangement links TRBV19 to TRBJ2-1, with 8 bases that match TRBD2. In germline, CDR1 is LNHDA, CDR2 SQIVND (reference sequence). V lost 1 base and J lost 7; bases outside the gene matches: 6. CDR3 length: 15 amino acids. CDR3 coding DNA: TGTGCCAGTAGTATAGGGGCGGGAGGTAATAATGAGCAGTTCTTC. It encodes CASSIGAGGNNEQFF.

This clone was observed a few times. The chain is built from TRBV24-1 and TRBJ2-7, with 10 bases lining up with TRBD1. Trimming removed 10 bases from V and 6 bases from J; junction bases left unmatched: 11. The CDR3 loop spans 14 amino acids. Germline V gene sequence: CDR1 KGHDR, CDR2 SFDVKD. CDR3 nucleotide sequence: TGTGCCACGAAAGGGACAGGGGTGGGAGGCGAGCAGTACTTC. Amino acid sequence: CATKGTGVGGEQYF.

The V call is TRBV6-5, the J call TRBJ2-2, with 7 nucleotides matching TRBD1. The CDR3 loop spans 15 amino acids. Germline lookup yields CDR1 MNHEY and CDR2 SVGAGI. The V gene end was trimmed by 7 bases and the J gene end by 6 bases; junction bases not matched to a gene: 11. The CDR3 DNA is TGTGCCAGCAAGGTCCGGGACAGCAATTCCGGGGAGCTGTTTTTT. Residues: CASKVRDSNSGELFF.

This chain uses TRBV19 with TRBJ1-3; the D gene is possibly TRBD1 (6 bases). V was cut by 3 bases and J by 2 bases, with 20 bases left in between. Per germline, CDR1 LNHDA and CDR2 SQIVND (reference sequence). The CDR3 consists of 18 residues. CDR3 coding DNA: TGTGCCAGTAGTATGGACCCCCGAATCAGGGGTACTGGAAACACCATATATTTT. It codes for CASSMDPRIRGTGNTIYF.

This clone was found once. The chain combines TRBV7-8 with TRBJ2-5; D is possibly TRBD2 (5 bases). CDR3 length equals 14 residues. Germline loops: CDR1 SGHVS, CDR2 FQNEAQ. Trimming stripped 6 bases from V and 5 bases from J, with 16 bases between. The CDR3 DNA sequence: TGTGCCAGCAGTCCTTGGGGAGTACGGGAGACCCAGTACTTC. Translating it yields CASSPWGVRETQYF. Using reference TRBV7-8 and TRBJ2-5 for the parts outside the CDR3, the full variable domain is GAGVSQSPRYKVAKRGQDVALRCDPISGHVSLFWYQQALGQGPEFLTYFQNEAQLDKSGLPSDRFFAERPEGSVSTLKIQRTQQEDSAVYLCASSPWGVRETQYFGPGTRLLVL.

The V call is TRBV14, the J call TRBJ2-1, with TRBD2 matching over 9 bases. The CDR3 is 15 amino acids. The V gene end was trimmed by 3 bases and the J gene end by 14 bases; junction bases not matched to a gene: 14. Germline loops: CDR1 SGHDN, CDR2 FVKESK. The CDR3 is CASSQAGASGISKFF. The CDR3 region has the DNA TGTGCCAGCAGCCAGGCTGGGGCTAGCGGGATTTCGAAGTTCTTC.